This is a list of T cell receptor beta chains from one sample in a study of cytomegalovirus exposure and HLA in healthy donors. TCRdb's table, derived via immunoSEQ multiplex PCR, lists solely in-frame clones and lacks some. This sample has about 88,000 clones; 95% to 98% occur once, and the top ten carry 0.6% to 0.95%. The sample comprised PBMCs. All receptors derive from a man aged 18 to 29 in good health and CMV-seronegative. Each CDR3 is given with its conserved first and last residue. D genes are given only for firm matches. Not all rows give a size; the values are once, few, many and, for expanded clones, a class.

J gene: TRBJ2-1; D gene: NA; V gene: TRBV11-3; clone size: NA; CDR3 DNA: TGTGCCAGCGCGGGGATTGGTAGTGAGCAGTTCTTC; CDR3 protein: CASAGIGSEQFF
J gene: TRBJ2-3; D gene: NA; V gene: TRBV14; clone size: NA; CDR3 DNA: TGTGCCAGCAGTCTCCTGGGGGGTACAGATACGCAGTATTTT; CDR3 protein: CASSLLGGTDTQYF
J gene: TRBJ2-5; D gene: NA; V gene: TRBV4-3; clone size: NA; CDR3 DNA: TGCGCCAGCAGCCAAGATCTGGTGGGAGGCCAAGAGACCCAGTACTTC; CDR3 protein: CASSQDLVGGQETQYF
J gene: TRBJ2-7; D gene: TRBD2; V gene: TRBV28; clone size: NA; CDR3 DNA: TGTGCCAGCAGTTCCTCTTCGTGGACTAGCGGGATGAACGAGCAGTACTTC; CDR3 protein: CASSSSSWTSGMNEQYF
J gene: TRBJ2-7; D gene: TRBD2; V gene: TRBV7-2; clone size: once; CDR3 DNA: TGTGCCAGCAGCTTAATAGCGGGAGCGGGGGAGCAGTACTTC; CDR3 protein: CASSLIAGAGEQYF
J gene: TRBJ2-1; D gene: TRBD2; V gene: TRBV27; clone size: NA; CDR3 DNA: TGTGCCAGCAGTTTAACCCGGGGGGGGACTTACAATGAGCAGTTCTTC; CDR3 protein: CASSLTRGGTYNEQFF
J gene: TRBJ2-3; D gene: NA; V gene: TRBV6-4; clone size: NA; CDR3 DNA: TGTGCCAGCAGCGTCGAAGGACTGGGAAATATTGATACGCAGTATTTT; CDR3 protein: CASSVEGLGNIDTQYF
J gene: TRBJ2-5; D gene: NA; V gene: TRBV5-4; clone size: NA; CDR3 DNA: TGTGCCAGCCTGCCGTGGGGGGTTCAAGAGACCCAGTACTTC; CDR3 protein: CASLPWGVQETQYF
J gene: TRBJ2-7; D gene: NA; V gene: TRBV29-1; clone size: NA; CDR3 DNA: TGCAGCGTTGCAGGGATAAGCTACGAGCAGTACTTC; CDR3 protein: CSVAGISYEQYF
J gene: TRBJ1-1; D gene: TRBD1; V gene: TRBV7-9; clone size: NA; CDR3 DNA: TGTGCCAGCAGCTTTGCGACAGGGGAAGCTTTCTTT; CDR3 protein: CASSFATGEAFF
J gene: TRBJ2-2; D gene: TRBD2; V gene: TRBV7-8; clone size: NA; CDR3 DNA: TGTGCCAGCAGCTCCAGACTAGCAACTTCCGGGGAGCTGTTTTTT; CDR3 protein: CASSSRLATSGELFF
J gene: TRBJ2-7; D gene: TRBD1; V gene: TRBV28; clone size: NA; CDR3 DNA: TGTGCCAGCAGCCGCGACAGGGGGCTGGGGGAGCAGTACTTC; CDR3 protein: CASSRDRGLGEQYF
J gene: TRBJ1-2; D gene: TRBD1; V gene: TRBV19; clone size: NA; CDR3 DNA: TGTGCCAGTGCCATTGGGACAGGGAGTATCCATGGCTACACCTTC; CDR3 protein: CASAIGTGSIHGYTF
J gene: TRBJ1-4; D gene: NA; V gene: TRBV6-6; clone size: NA; CDR3 DNA: TGTGCCAGCAGTTCCCCGACGGCGACAGAATATGAAAAACTGTTTTTT; CDR3 protein: CASSSPTATEYEKLFF
J gene: TRBJ2-2; D gene: TRBD2; V gene: TRBV5-6; clone size: NA; CDR3 DNA: TGTGCCAGCAGCTTGGTCGGGACTAGCGGGACCGGGGAGCTGTTTTTT; CDR3 protein: CASSLVGTSGTGELFF
J gene: TRBJ2-3; D gene: NA; V gene: TRBV19; clone size: NA; CDR3 DNA: TGTGCCAGTAGTGGGCGGGCAGAAAGCTACACAGATACGCAGTATTTT; CDR3 protein: CASSGRAESYTDTQYF
J gene: TRBJ1-1; D gene: NA; V gene: TRBV9; clone size: NA; CDR3 DNA: TGTGCCAGCGGAGAAGTTCCAGGGTCTGAAGCTTTCTTT; CDR3 protein: CASGEVPGSEAFF
J gene: TRBJ2-2; D gene: NA; V gene: TRBV7-9; clone size: NA; CDR3 DNA: TGTGCCAGCAGCTTTTCCAGGTGGGACACCGGGGAGCTGTTTTTT; CDR3 protein: CASSFSRWDTGELFF
J gene: TRBJ2-3; D gene: TRBD2; V gene: TRBV7-2; clone size: NA; CDR3 DNA: TGTGCCAGCAGCTTATTCGCTAGCGGGACAGGCACAGATACGCAGTATTTT; CDR3 protein: CASSLFASGTGTDTQYF
J gene: TRBJ1-5; D gene: NA; V gene: TRBV30; clone size: NA; CDR3 DNA: TGTGCCTGGAACCACGGGGGCAATCAGCCCCAGCATTTT; CDR3 protein: CAWNHGGNQPQHF
J gene: TRBJ2-5; D gene: NA; V gene: TRBV2; clone size: NA; CDR3 DNA: TGTGCCAGTCTAGGGGCGGTCTCCCAAGAGACCCAGTACTTC; CDR3 protein: CASLGAVSQETQYF
J gene: TRBJ2-1; D gene: NA; V gene: TRBV11-2; clone size: NA; CDR3 DNA: TGTGCCAGCAGCTTAGGGAGCTCCTACAATGAGCAGTTCTTC; CDR3 protein: CASSLGSSYNEQFF
J gene: TRBJ2-1; D gene: NA; V gene: TRBV29-1; clone size: NA; CDR3 DNA: TGCAGCGTTGACCGAGCGGGACACGATTACAATGAGCAGTTCTTC; CDR3 protein: CSVDRAGHDYNEQFF
J gene: TRBJ2-7; D gene: NA; V gene: TRBV5-6; clone size: NA; CDR3 DNA: TGTGCCAGCAGCTTGAGGGACACTTCCTACGAGCAGTACTTC; CDR3 protein: CASSLRDTSYEQYF
J gene: TRBJ2-5; D gene: TRBD2; V gene: TRBV5-4; clone size: NA; CDR3 DNA: TGTGCCAGCAGCCCCGGACTAGCGGGAGGAGAGACCCAGTACTTC; CDR3 protein: CASSPGLAGGETQYF
J gene: TRBJ1-1; D gene: NA; V gene: TRBV18; clone size: NA; CDR3 DNA: TGTGCCAGCTCACCCGCGAGAGGGATACAGGGGAACACTGAAGCTTTCTTT; CDR3 protein: CASSPARGIQGNTEAFF
J gene: TRBJ1-2; D gene: NA; V gene: TRBV11-3; clone size: NA; CDR3 DNA: TGTGCCAGCAGCCCAACATCTAACTATGGCTACACCTTC; CDR3 protein: CASSPTSNYGYTF
J gene: TRBJ2-7; D gene: NA; V gene: TRBV11-2; clone size: NA; CDR3 DNA: TGTGCCAGCAGCAGACACCCCTACGAGCAGTACTTC; CDR3 protein: CASSRHPYEQYF
J gene: TRBJ1-5; D gene: TRBD1; V gene: TRBV10-2; clone size: few; CDR3 DNA: TGCGCCAGCAGTGAGTCGCGACAGGGGGCTGGTCAGCCCCAGCATTTT; CDR3 protein: CASSESRQGAGQPQHF
J gene: TRBJ1-1; D gene: TRBD1; V gene: TRBV28; clone size: NA; CDR3 DNA: TGTGCCAGCAGTTTACGACAGGGAGGCACTGAAGCTTTCTTT; CDR3 protein: CASSLRQGGTEAFF
J gene: TRBJ1-2; D gene: NA; V gene: TRBV9; clone size: NA; CDR3 DNA: TGTGCCAGCAGCGTAGTACAGGACTATGGCTACACCTTC; CDR3 protein: CASSVVQDYGYTF
J gene: TRBJ1-2; D gene: TRBD1; V gene: TRBV5-4; clone size: NA; CDR3 DNA: TGTGCCAGCAGCTTGGGGGGGCCCCGGACAGGAAACTATGGCTACACCTTC; CDR3 protein: CASSLGGPRTGNYGYTF